The rows below give T cell receptor beta chains drawn from one sample of a study of blood T cells in healthy people across ages. In TCRdb, the 5' RACE reads were re-called with MiXCR into one record per CDR3 protein. Among around 780,000 distinct CDR3 sequences listed, around 25% were seen once. The data were also submitted as part of a second study, on T cells of mothers and their children.

Input material: blood. These receptors were taken from a boy between 5 and 17 years old in good health. The conserved cysteine and the conserved F or W are not part of the CDR3 here. The order of the fields is V gene, J gene, clone size, CDR3 protein. Clone size is not always given. Where it is, it says once, few, many or a class for expanded clones.

TRBV5-1	TRBJ2-5	NA	ASSFGGGTQETQY
TRBV11-2	TRBJ2-5	few	ASSPGRRGRVGETQY
TRBV3-1	TRBJ2-7	NA	ASSQGGTGRLEQY
TRBV29-1	TRBJ2-7	many	SVGGRSYEQY
TRBV20-1	TRBJ2-7	NA	SAREGAPSYEQY
TRBV20-1	TRBJ2-5	few	SARPDETQY
TRBV20-1	TRBJ2-7	NA	SARVVGGTYEQY
TRBV7-9	TRBJ1-1	NA	ASSPTEEAF
TRBV12-3/TRBV12-4	TRBJ1-1	few	ASSLQQNTEAF
TRBV12-3/TRBV12-4	TRBJ1-2	NA	ASRISGLPNNYGYT
TRBV6-5	TRBJ2-7	few	ASSYSIPEYEQY
TRBV4-1	TRBJ2-1	few	ASSQDGRGMPF
TRBV29-1	TRBJ2-7	many	SVSGTTSSYEQY
TRBV14	NA	few	ASSPGIPLGEQF
TRBV29-1	TRBJ1-4	few	SGKGEGEKLF
TRBV5-1	TRBJ2-6	NA	ASSSSGGGSGANVLT
TRBV2	TRBJ2-5	few	ASRRGAREETQY
TRBV7-9	TRBJ1-2	few	ASTLGERREYGYT
TRBV7-3	TRBJ2-1	NA	ASSLGLGDNEQF
TRBV6-5	TRBJ2-1	few	ASSYSQGSSYNEQF
TRBV28	TRBJ2-1	few	ASSTDRYNEQF
TRBV29-1	TRBJ2-3	few	SVITSGGTDTQY
TRBV4-1	TRBJ1-1	NA	ASSQVSQMNTEAF
TRBV5-1	TRBJ2-5	many	ASSSGLPKETQY
TRBV5-1	TRBJ2-5	NA	ASSYHVDRLQETQY
TRBV27	TRBJ2-4	few	ASSSSDILAKNIQY
TRBV5-5	TRBJ1-2	NA	ASSLVAGFTT
TRBV6-6	TRBJ2-5	NA	ASTLEAGGSEF
TRBV11-2	TRBJ2-4	NA	ASSLGRGQVKNIQY
TRBV24-1	TRBJ2-1	few	ATSDSTGNEQF
TRBV7-9	TRBJ1-2	NA	ASSRGPANYGYT
TRBV20-1	TRBJ1-1	NA	SALITQGSAF
TRBV10-3	TRBJ1-1	NA	AISESTVNTEAF
TRBV5-1	TRBJ2-5	NA	ASSLTGPQGTQY
TRBV6-5	TRBJ2-1	NA	ASSYTGTDEQF
TRBV9	TRBJ2-7	many	ASSVGVSYEQY
TRBV12-3/TRBV12-4	NA	NA	ASSFSEQGEQF
TRBV7-2	TRBJ1-2	NA	ASSFGGERGYGYT
TRBV20-1	TRBJ2-7	NA	SASPVGYEQY
TRBV10-3	TRBJ1-2	NA	AIRPQKTENYGYT
TRBV5-6	TRBJ1-2	NA	ASSSAVKTESMPSGYT
TRBV12-3/TRBV12-4	TRBJ2-7	few	ASRSGTVSYEQY
TRBV15	TRBJ2-5	NA	ATSRGVDGQETQY
TRBV6-1	NA	NA	ASSPPRPGGKVANEQF
TRBV20-1	TRBJ1-1	few	SARVNRGALEAF
TRBV9	TRBJ2-1	few	ASSRLAADNEQF
TRBV18	TRBJ1-4	few	ASSPVAGQGANEKLF
TRBV27	TRBJ1-5	NA	ASSPRVASNQPQH
TRBV3-1	TRBJ2-3	few	ATAQSGGVTDTQY
TRBV4-2	TRBJ2-7	NA	ASSPSRGLVSYEQY
TRBV29-1	TRBJ1-4	few	SVRDRRTEKLF
TRBV28	TRBJ2-7	NA	ASRTGMTYEQY
TRBV5-5	TRBJ1-2	NA	ASSFPSAGYT
TRBV9	NA	NA	ASSPGPFQHEQY